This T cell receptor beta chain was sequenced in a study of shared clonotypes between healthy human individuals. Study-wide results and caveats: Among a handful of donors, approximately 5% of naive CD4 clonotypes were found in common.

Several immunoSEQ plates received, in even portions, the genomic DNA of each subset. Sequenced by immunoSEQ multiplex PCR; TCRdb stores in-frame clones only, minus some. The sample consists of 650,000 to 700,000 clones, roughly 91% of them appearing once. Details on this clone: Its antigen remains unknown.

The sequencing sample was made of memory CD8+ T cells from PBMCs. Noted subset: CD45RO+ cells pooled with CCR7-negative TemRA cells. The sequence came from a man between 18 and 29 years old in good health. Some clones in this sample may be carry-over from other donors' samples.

Here the CDR3 DNA reads TGCGCCAGCAGCCAAGTAGGGGGAGGCCCCTACAATGAGCAGTTCTTC. Translation gives CASSQVGGGPYNEQFF. The J gene is TRBJ2-1, the V gene TRBV4-1; D may correspond to TRBD1 or TRBD2 (6 bases each). The CDR3 length is 16 residues. V lost 1 base and J 2 bases, leaving 12 bases between the germline ends. Per the germline V gene, CDR1 is MGHRA and CDR2 is YSYEKL.